This TCR beta chain was sequenced in a study of shared clonotypes between healthy human individuals. Germline V CDR1 and CDR2: SNHLY, FYNNEI. The CDR3 runs 15 residues. V shed 5 bases and J shed 1 base, with 14 bases lying between them. Across several immunoSEQ plates, the genomic DNA of each subset was split evenly. The data were produced by immunoSEQ multiplex PCR, yet TCRdb's version contains in-frame clones alone and is incomplete. The sample consists of some 360,000 clones, about 73% of them appearing once. The material sequenced was memory CD4+ T cells sorted from blood. Described subset: CD45RA-negative fraction. The clonotype comes from a man aged 25 to 45 in good health. The chain is built from TRBV2 and TRBJ1-1, with a tentative D call TRBD1 (5 bases). CDR3 DNA: TGTGCCAGCAGTTACGAGACAGTATCGAACACTGAAGCTTTCTTT. Its translation: CASSYETVSNTEAFF. The whole variable domain, filled in from reference TRBV2 and TRBJ1-1, reads EPEVTQTPSHQVTQMGQEVILRCVPISNHLYFYWYRQILGQKVEFLVSFYNNEISEKSEIFDDQFSVERPDGSNFTLKIRSTKLEDSAMYFCASSYETVSNTEAFFGQGTRLTVV.